The clone carrying this T cell receptor beta chain was counted between two and nine times. Isolated RNA was reverse transcribed in full, so expressed TCRB transcripts were sequenced. Clones were sequenced by immunoSEQ multiplex PCR, and TCRdb holds only the in-frame ones, with some missing. The data contain under 800,000 clones, about a sixth of them singletons. The germline V and J ends were trimmed by 0 bases and 2 bases, with 10 bases remaining between them. Per germline, CDR1 LGHNA and CDR2 YSLEER. This CDR3 contains 15 residues. This specimen comes from a study of beta chain features in type 1 diabetes. About the study: Researchers looked at roughly 100,000,000 sorted cells across all samples.

The receptor was isolated from a man aged 18 to 35 in good health. This chain links TRBV4-3 with TRBJ2-5; no reliable D call. The sequencing input was naive CD4+ T cells from blood. CDR3 loop: CASSQDQAGQETQYF. In nucleotides, the CDR3 is TGCGCCAGCAGCCAAGATCAGGCAGGACAAGAGACCCAGTACTTC.